Below are 30 T cell receptor beta chains sequenced from a single sample in a study of blood T cells in healthy people across ages. Combining a sample-barcoded 5' primer with a J-beta primer mix, a second PCR ran for roughly 7 to 11 cycles. Each CDR3 protein gets one entry after TCRdb re-called the 5' RACE reads with MiXCR. The sample yields about 800,000 distinct CDR3 sequences, about 45% seen once. The sequencing sample was made of blood. The source of these receptors is an elderly man in good health.

V is TRBV3-1 and J is TRBJ2-1; 13 bases line up with TRBD2. In germline, CDR1 is LGHDT, CDR2 YNNKEL (reference sequence). This CDR3 contains 15 residues. V shed 6 bases and J 8 bases; nucleotides not matched to a gene: 7. CDR3 sequence: CASSRTSGRDDEQFF. In DNA form, the CDR3 reads TGTGCCAGCAGTCGGACTAGCGGGAGAGACGATGAGCAGTTCTTC.

The CDR3 DNA reads as TGTGCCAGCAGCGCGCAACTAGCGGGAGGCCCAGATACGCAGTATTTT. Encoded protein: CASSAQLAGGPDTQYF. This chain connects TRBV9 to TRBJ2-3; 12 bases line up with TRBD2. Trimming cost V 3 bases and J 4 bases; bases outside gene matches: 6. The CDR3 contains 16 residues. Germline CDR1 is SGDLS and CDR2 is YYNGEE.

There are a few counts of this clonotype. The chain is built from TRBV20-1 and TRBJ2-5, with D unclear. The V end was cut by 3 bases, the J end by 0 bases, with 14 bases between. This CDR3 has 15 residues. Per the germline V gene, CDR1 is DFQATT and CDR2 is SNEGSKA (reference sequence). Here the CDR3 reads CSARLAAEYQETQYF. In nucleotides, the CDR3 is TGCAGTGCTAGGCTCGCAGCCGAGTACCAAGAGACCCAGTACTTC.

Regarding this clonotype: A read error may be the cause here, since a much bigger clone is one base away. The gene calls are TRBV7-2 and TRBJ2-7; D possibly uses TRBD1 or TRBD2 (6 bases each). Germline values: CDR1 SGHTA, CDR2 FQGNSA. The CDR3 consists of 15 residues. Trimming stripped 4 bases from V and 7 bases from J, with 20 bases between. The CDR3 DNA is TGTGCCAGCAGCTCTGCCGCAGGGGCACGGGAGGAGCAGTACTTC. It translates to CASSSAAGAREEQYF. Together with reference TRBV7-2 and TRBJ2-7, the CDR3 gives the full variable domain: GAGVSQSPSNKVTEKGKDVELRCDPISGHTALYWYRQSLGQGLEFLIYFQGNSAPDKSGLPSDRFSAERTGGSVSTLTIQRTQQEDSAVYLCASSSAAGAREEQYFGPGTRLTVT.

This clonotype was counted a few times. The V call is TRBV6-2 or TRBV6-3, the J call TRBJ1-5; 8 bases map to TRBD1. The trim removed 6 bases at V and 0 bases at J, leaving 10 bases unmatched. CDR3 length: 17 residues. The germline gives CDR1 MNHEY, CDR2 SVGEGT. The CDR3 sequence is CASSPDREPTSNQPQHF. DNA for the CDR3: TGTGCCAGCAGCCCGGACAGGGAACCTACTAGCAATCAGCCCCAGCATTTT.

V and J are TRBV5-1 and TRBJ2-5; D may match TRBD1 or TRBD2 (6 bases each). CDR1 is SGHRS, CDR2 YFSETQ, per germline. Trimming removed 0 bases from V and 11 bases from J, with 20 bases in between. The CDR3 is made up of 15 amino acids. The CDR3 nucleotides read TGCGCCAGCAGCTTGGTCCCTAGCGAGGCAGGGGAGCAGTACTTC. Encoded protein: CASSLVPSEAGEQYF. The variable domain in full, completed from reference TRBV5-1 and TRBJ2-5, reads KAGVTQTPRYLIKTRGQQVTLSCSPISGHRSVSWYQQTPGQGLQFLFEYFSETQRNKGNFPGRFSGRQFSNSRSEMNVSTLELGDSALYLCASSLVPSEAGEQYFGPGTRLLVL.

The chain links TRBV19 to TRBJ1-5; D might be TRBD1 (5 bases). Germline V gene data show CDR1 as LNHDA and CDR2 as SQIVND (reference sequence). The CDR3 covers 14 residues. V was clipped by 7 bases and J by 3 bases, with 13 bases between them. This CDR3 is CASTPGTDNQPQHF. Here the CDR3 DNA reads TGTGCCAGTACCCCTGGGACCGACAATCAGCCCCAGCATTTT.

The J gene is TRBJ2-3, the V gene TRBV24-1; D is unclear. The CDR3 contains 12 residues. Trimming left V 5 bases short and J 6 bases short, with 8 bases between. Germline CDR1 KGHDR, CDR2 SFDVKD. The CDR3 loop reads CATSASADTQYF. CDR3 DNA: TGTGCCACCAGTGCATCCGCTGATACGCAGTATTTT.

This clonotype was counted many times. This chain's CDR3 is CASSLRGQGNYEQYF. The CDR3 DNA is TGCGCCAGCAGCTTGAGGGGACAGGGCAACTACGAGCAGTACTTC. V and J are TRBV5-1 and TRBJ2-7, with 9 bases matching TRBD1. The trim removed 1 base at V and 3 bases at J, leaving 5 bases unmatched. From germline, CDR1 is SGHRS and CDR2 YFSETQ. This CDR3 comprises 15 residues. The full variable domain, completed using reference TRBV5-1 and TRBJ2-7, is KAGVTQTPRYLIKTRGQQVTLSCSPISGHRSVSWYQQTPGQGLQFLFEYFSETQRNKGNFPGRFSGRQFSNSRSEMNVSTLELGDSALYLCASSLRGQGNYEQYFGPGTRLTVT.

This clonotype was detected only a few times. The V call is TRBV28, the J call TRBJ2-4, with 10 bases fitting TRBD1. This CDR3 comprises 15 residues. Germline V CDR1 and CDR2: MDHEN, SYDVKM. Unmatched junction bases numbered 7, after V lost 1 base and J lost 10 bases. The CDR3 region has the DNA TGTGCCAGCAGTTTATTGGGGACAGGGGCCCCTATTCAGTACTTC. The encoded protein is CASSLLGTGAPIQYF.

This clonotype was detected only a few times. The chain employs TRBV5-1 and TRBJ2-5; tentatively, D is TRBD1 or TRBD2 (5 bases each). Germline V gene lookup returns CDR1 SGHRS and CDR2 YFSETQ. CDR3 length equals 13 residues. V lost 5 bases to trimming and J lost 7 bases, with 15 bases between them. The CDR3 region has the DNA TGCGCCAGCAGACAGGACTCTCCAGGGACCCAGTACTTC. Translation gives CASRQDSPGTQYF.

In its sample, this clonotype was seen a few times. The chain is built from TRBV11-2 and TRBJ2-1; TRBD2 matches 9 bases. CDR1 is SGHAT, CDR2 FQNNGV, per germline. The CDR3 has 21 amino acids. J gave up 0 bases and V 5 bases, and 20 bases lay outside the gene matches. CDR3 DNA: TGTGCCAGCAGCCACCCGTCCGGGGTAGCGGGGGTGTCCAGCTCCTACAATGAGCAGTTCTTC. Amino acid sequence: CASSHPSGVAGVSSSYNEQFF.

This clonotype was recorded at least ten times. The chain joins TRBV4-2 to TRBJ2-1, with 8 positions matching TRBD2. The V and J ends lost 4 bases and 7 bases, in that order; junction bases with no gene match: 3. Germline-derived CDR1 and CDR2 are LGHNA and YNFKEQ. This CDR3 region has 13 residues. CDR3 in DNA: TGTGCCAGCAGCCCTTCTAGCGGGAATGAGCAGTTCTTC. Translation: CASSPSSGNEQFF.

This clonotype has only one observation. The chain links TRBV6-2 or TRBV6-3 to TRBJ2-5; D not certain. V lost 7 bases and J lost 1, with 16 bases in between. This CDR3 contains 15 residues. Germline CDR1 MNHEY, CDR2 SVGEGT. The CDR3 is CASTPLGSLQETQYF. In DNA form, the CDR3 reads TGTGCCAGCACCCCCTTGGGCAGCCTCCAAGAGACCCAGTACTTC.

This clonotype came up many times. The chain joins TRBV20-1 to TRBJ2-7; a weak D match, TRBD2 (6 bases). V lost 6 bases to trimming and J lost 3 bases, with 15 bases between them. Germline V lookup: CDR1 DFQATT, CDR2 SNEGSKA (reference sequence). This CDR3 is built from 13 residues. This CDR3 reads CSAISGGNYEQYF. CDR3 sequence (DNA): TGCAGTGCGATAAGTGGGGGGAACTACGAGCAGTACTTC.

A word on this clonotype: Relative to the germline gene, one junction end is altered; a read error may explain this. This sequence joins TRBV12-3 or TRBV12-4 and TRBJ2-3; possible D gene TRBD2, 6 bases. This CDR3 has 16 residues. The CDR3 protein is CVSSFPGTGYTDTQYF. DNA of the CDR3: TGTGTCAGCAGTTTTCCCGGGACTGGATACACAGATACGCAGTATTTT.

This sequence joins TRBV18 and TRBJ2-3, with 9 bases identical to TRBD2. The CDR3 has 16 residues. Per the germline V gene, CDR1 is KGHSH and CDR2 is LQKENI. With V trimmed by 0 bases and J by 2 bases, 3 bases remained unmatched. CDR3 bases: TGTGCCAGCTCACCACCGGGACTAGCTTCCACAGATACGCAGTATTTT. Residues: CASSPPGLASTDTQYF.

The chain uses TRBV7-9 and TRBJ2-1, with 10 positions matching TRBD2. J was trimmed by 9 bases and V by 5 bases; bases with no gene match: 13. This CDR3 contains 16 residues. CDR1 and CDR2 (germline): SEHNR, FQNEAQ (reference sequence). CDR3 coding DNA: TGTGCCAGCAGCGCCCTCCGGACTAGCGGATTCAGTGAGCAGTTCTTC. This gives the protein CASSALRTSGFSEQFF.

This clonotype came up once. This rearrangement joins TRBV3-1 to TRBJ1-4; 7 bases are shared with TRBD1. The trim removed 5 bases at V and 8 bases at J, leaving 11 bases unmatched. The CDR3 totals 15 residues. The germline V gene encodes CDR1 LGHDT and CDR2 YNNKEL (reference sequence). CDR3 bases: TGTGCCAGCAGCGCTTCAGGGGGGAGTCTGGAAAAACTGTTTTTT. Translated: CASSASGGSLEKLFF.

Only a few counts were recorded for this clonotype. The chain uses TRBV4-3 and TRBJ2-1; D not resolved. CDR3 length: 15 residues. V lost 0 bases, J lost 8 bases, and 14 bases lay in between. CDR1 and CDR2 (germline): LGHNA, YSLEER. This CDR3 is CASSQEARGLDEQFF. Here the CDR3 DNA reads TGCGCCAGCAGCCAAGAAGCGCGTGGGTTGGATGAGCAGTTCTTC.

CDR3 in amino acids: CATGTREGWGNTIYF. CDR3 coding DNA: TGTGCCACTGGAACTCGTGAGGGCTGGGGAAACACCATATATTTT. V is TRBV28 and J is TRBJ1-3; D unclear. V was shortened by 10 bases and J by 4 bases, with 20 bases between the two germline ends. The CDR3 runs to 15 residues. Per the germline V gene, CDR1 is MDHEN and CDR2 is SYDVKM.

As regards this clonotype: Since a much larger clone is just one base distant, this may be a read error. The J gene is TRBJ2-1, the V gene TRBV2; D possibly corresponds to TRBD2 (5 bases). V lost 3 bases, J lost 8 bases, and 17 bases lay in between. Germline V lookup: CDR1 SNHLY, CDR2 FYNNEI. The CDR3 totals 15 residues. In nucleotides, the CDR3 is TGTGCCAGCAGTGATAGGAGAGGGAATAGCTATGAGCAGTTCTTC. Translated: CASSDRRGNSYEQFF.

This clonotype was counted a few times. The V gene is TRBV5-1, the J gene TRBJ2-6; D possibly corresponds to TRBD2 (5 bases). The CDR3 is 18 amino acids. V was shortened by 0 bases and J by 0 bases, with 13 bases between the two germline ends. The germline V gene has CDR1 SGHRS and CDR2 YFSETQ. In DNA, the CDR3 is TGCGCCAGCAGCTTGGGCGGGCCTCCGACCTCTGGGGCCAACGTCCTGACTTTC. It codes for CASSLGGPPTSGANVLTF. The full variable domain, rest sourced from reference TRBV5-1 and TRBJ2-6, is KAGVTQTPRYLIKTRGQQVTLSCSPISGHRSVSWYQQTPGQGLQFLFEYFSETQRNKGNFPGRFSGRQFSNSRSEMNVSTLELGDSALYLCASSLGGPPTSGANVLTFGAGSRLTVL.

This clonotype was counted only a few times. This may arise from a read error, as a much more abundant clone is one base away. The chain employs TRBV4-3 and TRBJ2-7; D unresolved. The assigned J gene may be wrong: the sequence end matches TRBJ2-5 better. There are 13 residues in the CDR3. The V gene's germline CDR1 is LGHNA and CDR2 YSLEER. The CDR3 nucleotides read TGCGCCAGCAGCCAAGAATTGCAAGGGACCCAGTACTTC. As protein: CASSQELQGTQYF.

This clonotype was detected many times. V usage is TRBV29-1 and J usage is TRBJ2-1; a weak D match, TRBD1 (6 bases). CDR1 is SQVTM, CDR2 ANQGSEA, per germline. This CDR3 is built from 16 residues. V lost 3 bases, J lost 3 bases, and 18 bases lay in between. The CDR3 bases are TGCAGCGTTGAGAACTTCCGGGACATCTACTACAATGAGCAGTTCTTC. It yields the protein CSVENFRDIYYNEQFF.

A few counts support this clonotype. Written as DNA, the CDR3 is TGTGCCAGCTACACTCACCGGCAAGCCAAAAACATTCAGTACTTC. Encoded protein: CASYTHRQAKNIQYF. This chain links TRBV28 with TRBJ2-4; D call uncertain. The CDR3 consists of 15 residues. Germline-derived CDR1 and CDR2 are MDHEN and SYDVKM. Trimming left V 8 bases short and J 0 bases short, with 14 bases between.

This clonotype has more than one count but fewer than ten. V and J are TRBV29-1 and TRBJ2-1, with 11 bases matching TRBD2. This CDR3 region has 17 residues. The germline V gene encodes CDR1 SQVTM and CDR2 ANQGSEA. Trimming removed 5 bases from V and 7 bases from J; junction bases left unmatched: 16. The CDR3 nucleotides read TGCAGCGTTACCTCCAAATATCTAGCGGGAGGACTGAATGAGCAGTTCTTC. Its protein is CSVTSKYLAGGLNEQFF.

The genes are TRBV5-1 and TRBJ2-1; D not certain. The V end lost 6 bases, the J end lost 2 bases, and 12 bases lay between the germline ends. There are 14 residues in the CDR3. The germline CDR1 and CDR2 sequences are SGHRS and YFSETQ. CDR3 in amino acids: CASNPGQAYNEQFF. The CDR3 DNA sequence: TGCGCCAGCAACCCCGGCCAGGCCTACAATGAGCAGTTCTTC.

This rearrangement joins TRBV3-1 to TRBJ2-2; TRBD1 might be the D (6 bases). The length of the CDR3 is 14 residues. CDR1 is LGHDT and CDR2 is YNNKEL in the germline V gene (reference sequence). The V gene lost 4 bases and the J gene lost 5 bases, with 11 bases spanning the gap. The CDR3 DNA reads TGTGCCAGCAGCCGAGGACAGTCTACCGGGGAGCTGTTTTTT. Translated: CASSRGQSTGELFF.

In its sample, this clonotype was seen a few times. This rearrangement joins TRBV3-1 to TRBJ1-2; D unclear. This CDR3 contains 13 residues. Germline CDR1 is LGHDT and CDR2 is YNNKEL (reference sequence). V was trimmed by 3 bases and J by 7 bases, leaving 12 bases between them. CDR3 nucleotide sequence: TGTGCCAGCAGCCAGGCTGAATCGGCTGGCTACACCTTC. Protein: CASSQAESAGYTF.